This T cell receptor beta chain was obtained from a study of shared clonotypes between healthy human individuals. The protocol was immunoSEQ multiplex PCR, while the TCRdb copy is restricted to in-frame clones and leaves out a portion. The sample has hundreds of thousands of clones, around 70% seen once. V lost 2 bases to trimming and J lost 7 bases; unmatched junction nucleotides: 2. The CDR3 has 14 amino acids. Germline loops: CDR1 KGHSH, CDR2 LQKENI. This clonotype originated in a man aged 25 to 40 in good health. The specimen sequenced was memory CD4+ T cells sorted from blood. Subset described: CD45RA-negative fraction. The chain recombines TRBV18 with TRBJ1-5, with 10 bases that match TRBD1. Here the CDR3 DNA reads TGTGCCAGCTCACCAGGGACAGGGGACCAGCCCCAGCATTTT. It translates to CASSPGTGDQPQHF.